The rows below give T cell receptor beta chains drawn from one sample of a study of blood T cell repertoires in COVID-19. The protocol was immunoSEQ multiplex PCR, while the TCRdb copy is restricted to in-frame clones and leaves out a portion. The sample consists of some 28,000 clones, 75% to 90% of them appearing once. Sequencing was performed on peripheral blood. These receptors all come from a man aged 55 to 70 with acute or convalescent COVID-19. CDR3s include the opening cysteine and the closing phenylalanine or tryptophan. Each record gives: J gene, V gene, D gene, clone size, CDR3 DNA, CDR3 protein. A D gene is named only where the DNA matches it firmly. Part of the rows lack a size; the others show once, few, many or a class for expanded clones.

J gene: TRBJ1-6
V gene: TRBV28
D gene: -
clone size: -
CDR3 DNA: TGTGCCAGCAGTTTATCGGGGGGTGCAGCGTATAATTCACCCCTCCACTTT
CDR3 protein: CASSLSGGAAYNSPLHF

J gene: TRBJ2-7
V gene: TRBV6-1
D gene: -
clone size: -
CDR3 DNA: TGTGCCAGCAGTGAAACACAAACCCTTTTTTTTCAGTACTTC
CDR3 protein: CASSETQTLFFQYF

J gene: TRBJ2-7
V gene: TRBV27
D gene: TRBD2
clone size: -
CDR3 DNA: TGTGCCAGCAGTACTGGGACTAGCGGGAGGGAGCAGTACTTC
CDR3 protein: CASSTGTSGREQYF

J gene: TRBJ1-1
V gene: TRBV5-1
D gene: TRBD1
clone size: -
CDR3 DNA: TGCGCCAGCAGCTTGGCGGGACAGGGCAGTGGCACTGAAGCTTTCTTT
CDR3 protein: CASSLAGQGSGTEAFF

J gene: TRBJ2-2
V gene: TRBV27
D gene: -
clone size: few
CDR3 DNA: TGTGCCAGCAGGGACTATATGAACACCGGGGAGCTGTTTTTT
CDR3 protein: CASRDYMNTGELFF

J gene: TRBJ1-2
V gene: TRBV5-1
D gene: -
clone size: -
CDR3 DNA: TGCGCCAGCAGCGCTATGGAACGGGATGGCTACACCTTC
CDR3 protein: CASSAMERDGYTF

J gene: TRBJ1-2
V gene: TRBV6-5
D gene: -
clone size: -
CDR3 DNA: TGTGCCAGCAGTTACTCGGAGGGTCTCGGCTACACCTTC
CDR3 protein: CASSYSEGLGYTF

J gene: TRBJ1-1
V gene: TRBV11-3
D gene: TRBD1
clone size: -
CDR3 DNA: TGTGCCAGCAGCTTTACAGGGGTCGGCACTGAAGCTTTCTTT
CDR3 protein: CASSFTGVGTEAFF

J gene: TRBJ2-3
V gene: TRBV9
D gene: TRBD2
clone size: -
CDR3 DNA: TGTGCCAGCAGCGTAGAAACAGCGGGAGGTTCAACAGATACGCAGTATTTT
CDR3 protein: CASSVETAGGSTDTQYF

J gene: TRBJ1-4
V gene: TRBV5-6
D gene: -
clone size: -
CDR3 DNA: TGTGCCAGCAGCCGATCGATCCACTCCCTCGCTAATGAAAAACTGTTTTTT
CDR3 protein: CASSRSIHSLANEKLFF

J gene: TRBJ2-3
V gene: TRBV7-2
D gene: TRBD2
clone size: -
CDR3 DNA: TGTGCCAGCAGCTTAGCCCTAGCGGGAGGTTACACAGATACGCAGTATTTT
CDR3 protein: CASSLALAGGYTDTQYF

J gene: TRBJ1-5
V gene: TRBV19
D gene: -
clone size: -
CDR3 DNA: TGTGCCAGTAGTATACAGGGAAAAGGCCAGCCCCAGCATTTT
CDR3 protein: CASSIQGKGQPQHF

J gene: TRBJ1-5
V gene: TRBV2
D gene: TRBD1
clone size: -
CDR3 DNA: TGTGCCAGCACCGACAGCATGGGACAGTATAGCAATCAGCCCCAGCATTTT
CDR3 protein: CASTDSMGQYSNQPQHF

J gene: TRBJ2-4
V gene: TRBV18
D gene: -
clone size: -
CDR3 DNA: TGTGCCAGCTCCCAGGGCCCAGATCCCAAAAACATTCAGTACTTC
CDR3 protein: CASSQGPDPKNIQYF

J gene: TRBJ1-2
V gene: TRBV11-2
D gene: TRBD1
clone size: -
CDR3 DNA: TGTGCCAGCAGCCCTGGGTCCGGGACAGCAAACTATGGCTACACCTTC
CDR3 protein: CASSPGSGTANYGYTF

J gene: TRBJ2-7
V gene: TRBV29-1
D gene: TRBD1
clone size: -
CDR3 DNA: TGCAGCGTTGAATTGGGACAGGGGGGTACCTACGAGCAGTACTTC
CDR3 protein: CSVELGQGGTYEQYF

J gene: TRBJ1-2
V gene: TRBV27
D gene: -
clone size: once
CDR3 DNA: TGTGCCAGCAGCCCTGACAGGACTGGCTACACCTTC
CDR3 protein: CASSPDRTGYTF

J gene: TRBJ1-6
V gene: TRBV28
D gene: -
clone size: -
CDR3 DNA: TGTGCCAGCAGTTTAGTACAGGGTGGATCACCCCTCCACTTT
CDR3 protein: CASSLVQGGSPLHF

J gene: TRBJ2-1
V gene: TRBV19
D gene: -
clone size: -
CDR3 DNA: TGTGCCAGTAGTACCAATCGAGGGGGGGGTTACAATGAGCAGTTCTTC
CDR3 protein: CASSTNRGGGYNEQFF

J gene: TRBJ1-2
V gene: TRBV7-2
D gene: -
clone size: once
CDR3 DNA: TGTGCCAGCAGCCAAGGGGTTAGGAACTATGGCTACACCTTC
CDR3 protein: CASSQGVRNYGYTF